The sample holds a few counts of the clone carrying this T cell receptor beta chain. TCRdb reprocessed the RT-PCR reads via MiXCR and lists one record per CDR3 protein. The sample consists of about 680,000 distinct CDR3 sequences, approximately 15% of them appearing once. The TCR was taken from a female donor in good health, serving as a healthy control. The sequenced sample consisted of memory CD4+ T cells from blood.

The CDR3 DNA is TGCAGTGCAGCCTCCCGGACTAGCGGGAGTTACCCGTACCGCGAGCAGTTCTTC. Translating gives CSAASRTSGSYPYREQFF. The genes are TRBV20-1 and TRBJ2-1; 13 bases are a match to TRBD2. The CDR3 is 18 amino acids. V dropped 6 bases and J dropped 10; count of bases not matched to a gene: 21. Germline CDR1 and CDR2: DFQATT and SNEGSKA (reference sequence).